In its sample, the clone carrying this T cell receptor (beta chain) was seen a few times. Its antigen remains unknown. Germline CDR1 is MNHEY and CDR2 is SVGEGT. CDR3 length: 12 amino acids. V lost 2 bases and J lost 12; bases outside the gene matches: 2. The data originate from a study of blood T cells in healthy people across ages. Study findings and constraints: Among T cells, TCR beta diversity per million cells dropped roughly linearly as age rose.

The authors ran a second PCR of 7 to 11 cycles using a sample-barcoded 5' primer and a J-beta primer mix. TCRdb re-derived calls from the 5' RACE reads in MiXCR, one entry per CDR3 protein. The sample lists around 990,000 distinct CDR3 sequences; 20% to 25% were seen once. These data also featured in a second study, about T cells of mothers and their children. From that second work: Slightly higher overlap, not significant, was seen in related mother-child pairs than in unrelated pairs.

The sequence was collected from a girl aged 2 to 9 in good health. V gene TRBV6-2 or TRBV6-3 combines with J gene TRBJ2-1; 9 bases match TRBD2. The specimen sequenced was blood. This CDR3 is CASSYSGGPQFF. The DNA for the CDR3 is TGTGCCAGCAGTTACAGCGGGGGGCCGCAGTTCTTC.